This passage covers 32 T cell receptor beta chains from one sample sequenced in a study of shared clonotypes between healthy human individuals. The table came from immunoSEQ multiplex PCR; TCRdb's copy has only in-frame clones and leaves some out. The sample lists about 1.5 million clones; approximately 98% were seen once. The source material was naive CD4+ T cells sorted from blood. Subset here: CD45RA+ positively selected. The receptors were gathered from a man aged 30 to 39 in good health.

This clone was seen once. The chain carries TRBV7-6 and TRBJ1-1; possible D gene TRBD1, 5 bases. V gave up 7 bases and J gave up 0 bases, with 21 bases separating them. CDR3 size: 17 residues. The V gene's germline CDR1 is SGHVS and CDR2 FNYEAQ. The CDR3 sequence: CASIAIFRAPMNTEAFF. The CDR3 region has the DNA TGTGCCAGCATCGCGATTTTCAGGGCGCCTATGAACACTGAAGCTTTCTTT.

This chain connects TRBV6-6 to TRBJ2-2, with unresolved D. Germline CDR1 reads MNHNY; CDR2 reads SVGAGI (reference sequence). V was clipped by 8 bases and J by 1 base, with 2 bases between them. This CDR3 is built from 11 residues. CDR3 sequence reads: CASGNTGELFF. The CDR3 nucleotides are TGTGCCAGCGGGAACACCGGGGAGCTGTTTTTT.

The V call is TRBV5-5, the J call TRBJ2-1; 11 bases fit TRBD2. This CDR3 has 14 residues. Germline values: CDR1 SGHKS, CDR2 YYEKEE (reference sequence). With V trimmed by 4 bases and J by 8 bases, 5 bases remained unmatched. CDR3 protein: CASSLIAGGYEQFF. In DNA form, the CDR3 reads TGTGCCAGCAGCCTAATAGCGGGAGGGTATGAGCAGTTCTTC. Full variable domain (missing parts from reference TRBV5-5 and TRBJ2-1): DAGVTQSPTHLIKTRGQQVTLRCSPISGHKSVSWYQQVLGQGPQFIFQYYEKEERGRGNFPDRFSARQFPNYSSELNVNALLLGDSALYLCASSLIAGGYEQFFGPGTRLTVL.

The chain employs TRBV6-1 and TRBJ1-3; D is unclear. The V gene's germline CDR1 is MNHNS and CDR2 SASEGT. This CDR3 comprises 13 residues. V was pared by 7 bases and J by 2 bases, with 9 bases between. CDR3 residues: CASIVYTGNTIYF. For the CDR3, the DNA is TGTGCCAGCATAGTTTATACTGGAAACACCATATATTTT.

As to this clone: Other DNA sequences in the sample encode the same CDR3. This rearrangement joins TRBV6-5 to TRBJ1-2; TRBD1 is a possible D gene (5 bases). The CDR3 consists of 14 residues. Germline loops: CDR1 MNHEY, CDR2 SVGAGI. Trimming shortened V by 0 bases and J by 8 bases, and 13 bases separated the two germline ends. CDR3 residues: CASSYSGQGGGYTF. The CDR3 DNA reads TGTGCCAGCAGTTACTCTGGGCAGGGTGGCGGCTACACCTTC.

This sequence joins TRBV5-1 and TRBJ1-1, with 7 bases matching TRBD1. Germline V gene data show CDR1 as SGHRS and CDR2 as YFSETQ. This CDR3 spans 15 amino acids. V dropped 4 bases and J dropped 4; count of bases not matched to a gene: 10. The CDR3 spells CASSALTGEATEAFF. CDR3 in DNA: TGCGCCAGCAGCGCCTTAACAGGGGAGGCCACTGAAGCTTTCTTT.

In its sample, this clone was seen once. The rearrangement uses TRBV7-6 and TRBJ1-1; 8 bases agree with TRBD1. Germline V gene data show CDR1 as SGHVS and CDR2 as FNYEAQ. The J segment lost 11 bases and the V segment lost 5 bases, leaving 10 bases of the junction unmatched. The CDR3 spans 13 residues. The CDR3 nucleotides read TGTGCCAGCAGCCCTGTACAGGGGGGGGCTGCTTTCTTT. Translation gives CASSPVQGGAAFF.

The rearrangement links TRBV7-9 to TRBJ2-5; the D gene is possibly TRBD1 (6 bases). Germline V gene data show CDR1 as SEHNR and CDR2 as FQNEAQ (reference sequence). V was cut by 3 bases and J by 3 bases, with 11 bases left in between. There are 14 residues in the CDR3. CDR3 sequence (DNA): TGTGCCAGCAGCTTTTCAGGGGAGAAAGAGACCCAGTACTTC. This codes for CASSFSGEKETQYF.

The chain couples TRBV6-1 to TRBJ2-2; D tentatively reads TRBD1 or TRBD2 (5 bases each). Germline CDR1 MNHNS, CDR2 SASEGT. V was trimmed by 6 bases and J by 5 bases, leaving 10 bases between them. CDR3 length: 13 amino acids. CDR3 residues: CASRDWGTGELFF. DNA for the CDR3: TGTGCCAGCAGGGACTGGGGGACCGGGGAGCTGTTTTTT.

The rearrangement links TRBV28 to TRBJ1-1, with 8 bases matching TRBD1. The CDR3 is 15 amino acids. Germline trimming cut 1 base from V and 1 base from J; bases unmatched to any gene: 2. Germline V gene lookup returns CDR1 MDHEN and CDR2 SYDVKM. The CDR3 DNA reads TGTGCCAGCAGTTTATCAGGGGGCAAGAACACTGAAGCTTTCTTT. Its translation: CASSLSGGKNTEAFF. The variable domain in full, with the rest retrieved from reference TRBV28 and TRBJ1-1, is DVKVTQSSRYLVKRTGEKVFLECVQDMDHENMFWYRQDPGLGLRLIYFSYDVKMKEKGDIPEGYSVSREKKERFSLILESASTNQTSMYLCASSLSGGKNTEAFFGQGTRLTVV.

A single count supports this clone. CDR3 region: CASSQDLGTGVSTGELFF. CDR3 bases: TGCGCCAGCAGCCAAGATCTGGGGACAGGGGTCAGCACCGGGGAGCTGTTTTTT. J is TRBJ2-2 and V is TRBV4-3; 10 bases are shared with TRBD1. The CDR3 is made up of 18 amino acids. The germline CDR1 and CDR2 sequences are LGHNA and YSLEER. The J segment lost 4 bases and the V segment lost 0 bases, leaving 8 bases of the junction unmatched.

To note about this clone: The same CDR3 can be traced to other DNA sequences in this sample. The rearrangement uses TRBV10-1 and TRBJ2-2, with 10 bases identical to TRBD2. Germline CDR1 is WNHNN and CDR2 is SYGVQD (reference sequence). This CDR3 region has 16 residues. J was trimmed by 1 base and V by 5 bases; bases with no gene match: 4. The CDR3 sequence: CASSRTSGMNTGELFF. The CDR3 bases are TGCGCCAGCAGTAGGACTAGCGGAATGAACACCGGGGAGCTGTTTTTT.

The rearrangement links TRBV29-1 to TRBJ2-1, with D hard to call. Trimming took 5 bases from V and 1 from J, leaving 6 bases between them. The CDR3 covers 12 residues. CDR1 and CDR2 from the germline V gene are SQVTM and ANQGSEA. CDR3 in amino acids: CSVKISYNEQFF. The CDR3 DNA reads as TGCAGCGTTAAAATATCCTACAATGAGCAGTTCTTC.

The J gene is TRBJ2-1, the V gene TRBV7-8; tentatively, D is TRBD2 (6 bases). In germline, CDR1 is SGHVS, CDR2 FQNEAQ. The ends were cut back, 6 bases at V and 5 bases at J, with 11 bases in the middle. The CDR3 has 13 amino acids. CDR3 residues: CASSRERNNEQFF. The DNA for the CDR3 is TGTGCCAGCAGTCGGGAGCGGAACAATGAGCAGTTCTTC.

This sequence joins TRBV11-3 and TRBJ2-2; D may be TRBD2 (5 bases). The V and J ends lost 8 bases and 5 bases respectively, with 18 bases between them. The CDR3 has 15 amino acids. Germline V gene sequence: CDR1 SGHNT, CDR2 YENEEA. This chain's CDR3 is CASRPGHSGTGELFF. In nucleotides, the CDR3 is TGTGCCAGCCGTCCCGGTCATTCGGGAACCGGGGAGCTGTTTTTT. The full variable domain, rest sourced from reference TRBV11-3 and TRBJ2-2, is EAGVVQSPRYKIIEKKQPVAFWCNPISGHNTLYWYLQNLGQGPELLIRYENEEAVDDSQLPKDRFSAERLKGVDSTLKIQPAELGDSAVYLCASRPGHSGTGELFFGEGSRLTVL.

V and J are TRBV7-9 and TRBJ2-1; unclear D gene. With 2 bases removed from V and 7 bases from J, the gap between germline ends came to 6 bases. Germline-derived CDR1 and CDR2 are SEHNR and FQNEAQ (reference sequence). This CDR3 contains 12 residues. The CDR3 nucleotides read TGTGCCAGCAGCTTACGGCAAAATGAGCAGTTCTTC. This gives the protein CASSLRQNEQFF.

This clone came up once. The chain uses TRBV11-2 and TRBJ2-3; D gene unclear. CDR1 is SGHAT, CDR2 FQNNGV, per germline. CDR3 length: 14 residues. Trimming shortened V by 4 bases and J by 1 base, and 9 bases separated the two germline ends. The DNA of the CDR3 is TGTGCCAGCAGCTCTCCCGAGCGCACAGATACGCAGTATTTT. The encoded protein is CASSSPERTDTQYF.

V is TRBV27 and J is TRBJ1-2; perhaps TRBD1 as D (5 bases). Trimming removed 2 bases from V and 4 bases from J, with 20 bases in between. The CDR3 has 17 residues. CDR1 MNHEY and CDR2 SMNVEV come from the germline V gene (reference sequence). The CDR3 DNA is TGTGCCAGCAGTTTAAGTTTTCCCCAGGGTGGGGGCTATGGCTACACCTTC. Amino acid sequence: CASSLSFPQGGGYGYTF.

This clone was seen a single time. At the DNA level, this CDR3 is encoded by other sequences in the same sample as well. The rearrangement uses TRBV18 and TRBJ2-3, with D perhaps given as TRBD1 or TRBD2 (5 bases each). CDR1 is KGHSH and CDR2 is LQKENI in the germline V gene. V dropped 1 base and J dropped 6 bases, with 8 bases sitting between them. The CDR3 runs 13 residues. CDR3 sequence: CASSPRGSDTQYF. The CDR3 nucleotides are TGTGCCAGCTCACCACGGGGGTCGGATACGCAGTATTTT. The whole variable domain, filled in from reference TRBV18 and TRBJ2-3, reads NAGVMQNPRHLVRRRGQEARLRCSPMKGHSHVYWYRQLPEEGLKFMVYLQKENIIDESGMPKERFSAEFPKEGPSILRIQQVVRGDSAAYFCASSPRGSDTQYFGPGTRLTVL.

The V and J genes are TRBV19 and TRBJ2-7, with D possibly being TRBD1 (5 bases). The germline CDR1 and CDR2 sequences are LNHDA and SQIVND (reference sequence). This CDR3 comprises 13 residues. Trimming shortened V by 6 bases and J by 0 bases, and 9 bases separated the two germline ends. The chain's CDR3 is CASRKQASYEQYF. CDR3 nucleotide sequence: TGTGCCAGTAGGAAACAGGCCTCCTACGAGCAGTACTTC.

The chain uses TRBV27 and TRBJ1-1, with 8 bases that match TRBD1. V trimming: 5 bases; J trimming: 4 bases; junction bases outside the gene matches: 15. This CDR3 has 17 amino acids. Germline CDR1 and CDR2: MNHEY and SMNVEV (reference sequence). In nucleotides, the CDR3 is TGTGCCAGCAGTGCAACCCGACAGGGGAGGTATGGCACTGAAGCTTTCTTT. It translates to CASSATRQGRYGTEAFF.

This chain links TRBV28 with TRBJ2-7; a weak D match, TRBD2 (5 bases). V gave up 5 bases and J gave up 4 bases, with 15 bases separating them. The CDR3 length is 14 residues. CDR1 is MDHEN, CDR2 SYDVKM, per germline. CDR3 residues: CASSAGVPVYEQYF. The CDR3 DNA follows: TGTGCCAGCAGTGCCGGGGTACCGGTATACGAGCAGTACTTC.

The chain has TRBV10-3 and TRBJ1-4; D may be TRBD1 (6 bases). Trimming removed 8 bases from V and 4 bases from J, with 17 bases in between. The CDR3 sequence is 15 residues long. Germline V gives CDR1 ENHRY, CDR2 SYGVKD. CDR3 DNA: TGTGCCATCCGGGCGGGGGCAGTAGTTAATGAAAAACTGTTTTTT. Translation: CAIRAGAVVNEKLFF.

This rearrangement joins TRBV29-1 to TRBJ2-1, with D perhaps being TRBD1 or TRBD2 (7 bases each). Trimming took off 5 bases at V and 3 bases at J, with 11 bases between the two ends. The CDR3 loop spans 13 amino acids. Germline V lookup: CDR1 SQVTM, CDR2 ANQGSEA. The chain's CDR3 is CSVQGGNYNEQFF. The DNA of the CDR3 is TGCAGCGTTCAGGGGGGGAACTACAATGAGCAGTTCTTC.

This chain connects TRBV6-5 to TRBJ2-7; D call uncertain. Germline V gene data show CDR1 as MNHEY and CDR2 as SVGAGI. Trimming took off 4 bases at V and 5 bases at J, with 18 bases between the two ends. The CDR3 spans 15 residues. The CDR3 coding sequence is TGTGCCAGCAGTTCCCCAAGTCGTCTGGGTGACGAGCAGTACTTC. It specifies CASSSPSRLGDEQYF.

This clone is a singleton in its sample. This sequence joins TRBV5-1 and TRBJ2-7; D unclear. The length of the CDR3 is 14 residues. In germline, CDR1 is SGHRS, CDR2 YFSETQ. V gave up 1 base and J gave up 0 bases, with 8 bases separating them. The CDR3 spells CASSLMISSYEQYF. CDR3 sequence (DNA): TGCGCCAGCAGCTTGATGATAAGCTCCTACGAGCAGTACTTC.

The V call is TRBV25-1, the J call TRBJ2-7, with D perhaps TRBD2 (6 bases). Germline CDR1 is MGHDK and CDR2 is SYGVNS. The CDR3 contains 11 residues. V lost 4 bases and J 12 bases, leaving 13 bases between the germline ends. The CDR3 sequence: CASSGLGRTYF. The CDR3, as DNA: TGTGCCAGCAGTGGTCTGGGGAGGACGTACTTC.

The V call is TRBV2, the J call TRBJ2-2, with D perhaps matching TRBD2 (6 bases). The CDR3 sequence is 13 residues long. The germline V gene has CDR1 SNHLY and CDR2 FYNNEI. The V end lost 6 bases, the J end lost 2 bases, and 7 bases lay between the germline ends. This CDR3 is CASRRDNTGELFF. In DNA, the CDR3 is TGTGCCAGCAGGCGGGACAACACCGGGGAGCTGTTTTTT.

CDR3 bases: TGTGCCAGCAGCTCCAATACAGGTTTCCAAGAGACCCAGTACTTC. This translates into CASSSNTGFQETQYF. V usage is TRBV7-9 and J usage is TRBJ2-5; TRBD1 might be the D (5 bases). V lost 4 bases, J lost 1 base, and 13 bases lay in between. Germline V gene sequence: CDR1 SEHNR, CDR2 FQNEAQ (reference sequence). The CDR3 has 15 amino acids.

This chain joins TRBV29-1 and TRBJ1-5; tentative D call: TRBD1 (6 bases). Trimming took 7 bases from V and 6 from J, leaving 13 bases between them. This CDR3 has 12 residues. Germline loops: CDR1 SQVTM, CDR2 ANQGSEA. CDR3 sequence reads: CSAATGIQPQHF. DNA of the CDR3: TGCAGCGCCGCCACAGGGATTCAGCCCCAGCATTTT.

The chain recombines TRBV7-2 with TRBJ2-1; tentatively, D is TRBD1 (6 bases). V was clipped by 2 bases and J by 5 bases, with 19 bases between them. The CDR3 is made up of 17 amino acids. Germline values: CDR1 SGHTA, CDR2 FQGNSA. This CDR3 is CASSLLPQGWGHNEQFF. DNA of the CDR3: TGTGCCAGCAGCTTATTGCCCCAGGGGTGGGGTCACAATGAGCAGTTCTTC.

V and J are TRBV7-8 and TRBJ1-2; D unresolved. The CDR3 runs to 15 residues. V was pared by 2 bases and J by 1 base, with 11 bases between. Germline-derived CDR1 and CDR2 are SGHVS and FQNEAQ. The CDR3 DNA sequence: TGTGCCAGCAGCTTACTATCGGACGTTAACTATGGCTACACCTTC. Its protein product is CASSLLSDVNYGYTF.